Presented here are 18 T cell receptor beta chains from one specimen sequenced in a study of high-grade serous ovarian cancer treatment subgroups. The tumor samples were collected prior to definitive surgery or chemotherapy. TCRdb keeps only in-frame clones here, not all; method: immunoSEQ multiplex PCR. This repertoire shows some 33,000 clones, approximately 81% found once; its top ten account for about 3%. Sequenced material: tumor tissue. The receptors were gathered from a human donor with high-grade serous ovarian cancer.

V gene TRBV2 combines with J gene TRBJ1-5; D remains unclear. The V gene lost 6 bases and the J gene lost 2 bases, with 20 bases spanning the gap. The CDR3 extends over 17 amino acids. Germline V lookup: CDR1 SNHLY, CDR2 FYNNEI. For the CDR3, the DNA is TGTGCCAGCAGCTCAACCCCCCCGGGGAGCGGCAATCAGCCCCAGCATTTT. It yields the protein CASSSTPPGSGNQPQHF.

The V and J genes are TRBV9 and TRBJ2-2, with D tentatively TRBD2 (6 bases). Germline CDR1 and CDR2: SGDLS and YYNGEE. The CDR3 is made up of 15 amino acids. With 7 bases removed from V and 3 bases from J, the gap between germline ends came to 16 bases. CDR3 in DNA: TGTGCCAGCCACCCCCGAGGCGGGGACACCGGGGAGCTGTTTTTT. As protein: CASHPRGGDTGELFF.

This chain joins TRBV9 and TRBJ2-5, with 8 nucleotides matching TRBD2. The J segment lost 5 bases and the V segment lost 0 bases, leaving 12 bases of the junction unmatched. This CDR3 comprises 17 residues. CDR1 is SGDLS and CDR2 is YYNGEE in the germline V gene. Here the CDR3 reads CASSVGRSGRRGETQYF. The CDR3 DNA sequence: TGTGCCAGCAGCGTAGGTCGCAGCGGGAGACGGGGGGAGACCCAGTACTTC.

A single count supports this clone. The CDR3 loop is CASSEEEEDGYTF. CDR3 DNA: TGTGCCAGCAGTGAAGAAGAGGAGGATGGCTACACCTTC. V usage is TRBV2 and J usage is TRBJ1-2; D gene ambiguous. The V gene's germline CDR1 is SNHLY and CDR2 FYNNEI. CDR3 length: 13 residues. V dropped 1 base and J dropped 6 bases, with 9 bases sitting between them.

This clone was found once. The chain is built from TRBV7-9 and TRBJ2-1; the D is unclear. The V gene lost 4 bases and the J gene lost 10 bases, with 8 bases spanning the gap. The CDR3 contains 11 residues. Germline CDR1 and CDR2: SEHNR and FQNEAQ (reference sequence). This CDR3 is CASSSLHEQFF. The CDR3, as DNA: TGTGCCAGCAGCTCTCTCCACGAGCAGTTCTTC.

In DNA form, the CDR3 reads TGTGCCAGCAGTGGTTCCGGGACTAGGTCCCTCTACAATGAGCAGTTCTTC. Amino acid sequence: CASSGSGTRSLYNEQFF. The chain employs TRBV28 and TRBJ2-1; 8 positions match TRBD2. Germline CDR1 is MDHEN and CDR2 is SYDVKM. Trimming at V came to 5 bases and at J to 3 bases, leaving 12 bases not matched to a gene. CDR3 length: 17 amino acids.

The genes are TRBV28 and TRBJ2-2; no reliable D call. Germline loops: CDR1 MDHEN, CDR2 SYDVKM. The CDR3 is made up of 17 amino acids. The V end was cut by 9 bases, the J end by 4 bases, with 24 bases between. Written as DNA, the CDR3 is TGTGCCAGTGATGGGGAATCGACCGCTGGGGTCACCGGGGAGCTGTTTTTT. Protein product: CASDGESTAGVTGELFF. Looking up the rest from reference TRBV28 and TRBJ2-2 gives the full variable domain: DVKVTQSSRYLVKRTGEKVFLECVQDMDHENMFWYRQDPGLGLRLIYFSYDVKMKEKGDIPEGYSVSREKKERFSLILESASTNQTSMYLCASDGESTAGVTGELFFGEGSRLTVL.

V gene TRBV27 combines with J gene TRBJ1-2, with D unresolved. CDR3 length equals 14 residues. From germline, CDR1 is MNHEY and CDR2 SMNVEV (reference sequence). V gave up 3 bases and J gave up 0 bases, with 8 bases separating them. The CDR3 region is CASSFGRTNYGYTF. The CDR3 nucleotides read TGTGCCAGCAGTTTTGGCCGGACTAACTATGGCTACACCTTC.

For the CDR3, the DNA is TGTGCCAGCAACGCGGACACTGAAGCTTTCTTT. Protein: CASNADTEAFF. J is TRBJ1-1 and V is TRBV7-9; D uncertain. CDR1 SEHNR and CDR2 FQNEAQ come from the germline V gene (reference sequence). Trimming stripped 7 bases from V and 3 bases from J, with 6 bases between. CDR3 size: 11 residues.

CDR3: CASSLTGEQFF. CDR3 nucleotides: TGTGCCAGCAGCTTGACGGGGGAGCAGTTCTTC. The chain is built from TRBV5-6 and TRBJ2-1, with D possibly being TRBD2 (5 bases). Trimming took off 1 base at V and 10 bases at J, with 6 bases between the two ends. The CDR3 is 11 amino acids. Germline V gene data show CDR1 as SGHDT and CDR2 as YYEEEE.

The chain combines TRBV11-1 with TRBJ1-3; maybe TRBD1 (5 bases). The CDR3 runs 15 residues. Trimming took 4 bases from V and 0 from J, leaving 10 bases between them. The germline CDR1 and CDR2 sequences are SGHAT and FQDESV (reference sequence). CDR3: CASSSRGSSGNTIYF. The CDR3 DNA follows: TGTGCCAGCAGCTCAAGGGGTTCCTCTGGAAACACCATATATTTT.

The chain uses TRBV28 and TRBJ2-7; 7 nucleotides agree with TRBD1. The trim removed 1 base at V and 0 bases at J, leaving 3 bases unmatched. CDR3 length: 15 residues. Per germline, CDR1 MDHEN and CDR2 SYDVKM. The CDR3 spells CASSLSRTGSYEQYF. In DNA, the CDR3 is TGTGCCAGCAGTTTATCCAGGACAGGCTCCTACGAGCAGTACTTC.

This clone was counted a few times. The V and J genes are TRBV4-1 and TRBJ1-2, with D possibly being TRBD1 (5 bases). Germline-derived CDR1 and CDR2 are MGHRA and YSYEKL. This CDR3 is built from 15 residues. The germline V and J ends were trimmed by 2 bases and 3 bases, with 13 bases remaining between them. CDR3 sequence reads: CASSQTSQGDYGYTF. The CDR3 bases are TGCGCCAGCAGCCAAACCTCTCAGGGAGACTATGGCTACACCTTC.

The chain uses TRBV6-5 and TRBJ1-1; D is ambiguous. The CDR3 spans 12 residues. V was cut by 9 bases and J by 4 bases, with 12 bases left in between. The germline V gene encodes CDR1 MNHEY and CDR2 SVGAGI. The DNA of the CDR3 is TGTGCCAGTTGGGGTCAAGCCACTGAAGCTTTCTTT. Translation gives CASWGQATEAFF.

The chain is built from TRBV5-8 and TRBJ2-7, with D possibly matching TRBD1 (6 bases). V was shortened by 0 bases and J by 2 bases, with 9 bases between the two germline ends. Germline V lookup: CDR1 SGHTS, CDR2 YDEGEE. The CDR3 covers 14 residues. Here the CDR3 DNA reads TGTGCCAGCAGCTTGGACAGGGTGACCTACGAGCAGTACTTC. The encoded protein is CASSLDRVTYEQYF.

This clone was recorded once. The chain couples TRBV28 to TRBJ2-5; TRBD2 is a possible D gene (5 bases). CDR1 and CDR2 (germline): MDHEN, SYDVKM. Trimming cost V 7 bases and J 0 bases, with 18 bases left between them. CDR3 length: 16 amino acids. This chain's CDR3 is CASTSIRGRNQETQYF. CDR3 nucleotides: TGTGCCAGCACCTCTATTCGGGGAAGGAACCAAGAGACCCAGTACTTC.

This chain links TRBV27 with TRBJ2-1, with 8 bases identical to TRBD1. The CDR3 is 16 residues long. CDR1 is MNHEY and CDR2 is SMNVEV in the germline V gene (reference sequence). Trimming cost V 2 bases and J 8 bases; bases outside gene matches: 11. In nucleotides, the CDR3 is TGTGCCAGCAGTTTAGGACAGGGAAAGGGCCGGGATGAGCAGTTCTTC. As protein: CASSLGQGKGRDEQFF.

The rearrangement uses TRBV5-1 and TRBJ2-7, with 9 bases lining up with TRBD1. Germline V lookup: CDR1 SGHRS, CDR2 YFSETQ. The CDR3 has 14 residues. With V trimmed by 3 bases and J by 10 bases, 11 bases remained unmatched. CDR3 sequence reads: CASSSTGGELGQYF. CDR3 DNA: TGCGCCAGCAGCTCGACAGGGGGGGAGCTCGGACAGTACTTC.